The T cell receptor (beta chain) under discussion was sequenced for a study of radiation and T cells in renal cell carcinoma. Findings and caveats of the study: Top tumor clonotypes rose in blood 2 weeks post-radiation, then contracted.

In its sample, this clone was seen a few times. As yet, its antigen is unknown. Time point: blood 2 weeks post-SBRT. The treatment here: 15 Gy SBRT to primary tumor, nephrectomy 4 weeks later. The patient's renal cell carcinoma had clear cell pathology. Here immunoSEQ multiplex PCR was the method, and the copy in TCRdb shows in-frame clones only, minus some. The sample shows about 130,000 clones, about four fifths of them seen only once. The germline V gene encodes CDR1 LNHDA and CDR2 SQIVND (reference sequence). CDR3 length: 12 residues. The germline V and J ends were trimmed by 7 bases and 2 bases, with 8 bases remaining between them.

The sample here was blood, taken from a patient whose treatment included radiotherapy and nephrectomy. The clonotype comes from a man in his fifties or sixties with renal cell carcinoma. The chain employs TRBV19 and TRBJ1-2; D is unclear. CDR3 sequence (DNA): TGTGCCAGTATGGAGTTCAACTATGGCTACACCTTC. This sequence encodes CASMEFNYGYTF.